This passage covers 31 T cell receptor beta chains from one sample sequenced in a study of T cells after yellow fever vaccination. In TCRdb, the 5' RACE reads were re-called with MiXCR into one record per CDR3 protein. The table records some 250,000 distinct CDR3 sequences, 6.9% of them present only once. Source: CD4+ T cells sorted from PBMCs, taken 15 days after the yellow fever booster vaccination. The receptors shown here come from a man aged 30 to 45 who received the YFV17D yellow fever vaccine.

This clonotype was seen repeatedly, ten times or more. V gene TRBV12-3 or TRBV12-4 combines with J gene TRBJ1-2; D gene uncertain. V shed 3 bases and J shed 0 bases, with 8 bases lying between them. This CDR3 contains 14 residues. The CDR3 bases are TGTGCCAGCAGTTTTATAGGGACTAACTATGGCTACACCTTC. Translated, it gives CASSFIGTNYGYTF.

The chain carries TRBV4-3 and TRBJ2-7; 9 nucleotides agree with TRBD1. CDR1 is LGHNA and CDR2 is YSLEER in the germline V gene. There are 15 residues in the CDR3. Trimming removed 3 bases from V and 3 bases from J; junction bases left unmatched: 6. For the CDR3, the DNA is TGCGCCAGCAGCCAGTGGTCGGGACAGGGCTACGAGCAGTACTTC. Translated: CASSQWSGQGYEQYF.

This clonotype occurred a few times. The V and J genes are TRBV7-2 and TRBJ2-5; TRBD2 matches at 9 bases. The CDR3 is 15 amino acids. Germline V lookup: CDR1 SGHTA, CDR2 FQGNSA. J gave up 6 bases and V 4 bases, and 9 bases lay outside the gene matches. CDR3 bases: TGTGCCAGCAGCTGGCTAGCGGGAACCGTCCAGACCCAGTACTTC. Translated, it gives CASSWLAGTVQTQYF.

This clonotype was observed at least ten times. The rearrangement uses TRBV12-3 or TRBV12-4 and TRBJ2-1, with D unclear. V gave up 5 bases and J gave up 9 bases, with 14 bases separating them. This CDR3 is 13 amino acids long. The CDR3, as DNA: TGTGCCAGCAGTCTCCATACGGGCTCTGAGCAGTTCTTC. Protein sequence: CASSLHTGSEQFF.

This clonotype was found many times. The rearrangement joins TRBV7-2 to TRBJ2-3; D gene uncertain. The germline V gene encodes CDR1 SGHTA and CDR2 FQGNSA. The CDR3 totals 11 residues. V was shortened by 5 bases and J by 8 bases, with 8 bases between the two germline ends. CDR3 coding DNA: TGTGCCAGCAGCGTCCCGGGTACGCAGTATTTT. This encodes CASSVPGTQYF. The entire variable domain, with the rest obtained from reference TRBV7-2 and TRBJ2-3, is as follows: GAGVSQSPSNKVTEKGKDVELRCDPISGHTALYWYRQSLGQGLEFLIYFQGNSAPDKSGLPSDRFSAERTGGSVSTLTIQRTQQEDSAVYLCASSVPGTQYFGPGTRLTVL.

This clonotype was counted between two and nine times. This chain connects TRBV6-5 to TRBJ1-5; TRBD1 might be the D (5 bases). Germline V gene sequence: CDR1 MNHEY, CDR2 SVGAGI. The germline V and J ends were trimmed by 0 bases and 7 bases, with 7 bases remaining between them. This CDR3 contains 13 residues. The CDR3 sequence: CASSYSWGQPQHF. The CDR3 DNA reads as TGTGCCAGCAGTTACTCCTGGGGGCAGCCCCAGCATTTT.

This chain connects TRBV30 to TRBJ2-1, with D perhaps assigned TRBD1 or TRBD2 (6 bases each). Trimming left V 4 bases short and J 9 bases short, with 16 bases between. The germline V gene has CDR1 GTSNPN and CDR2 SVGIG (reference sequence). The CDR3 is 13 amino acids. CDR3 sequence (DNA): TGTGCCTGGAACCGACAGGCCGGGGGTGAGCAGTTCTTC. As protein: CAWNRQAGGEQFF.

The CDR3 loop is CASSPRRGQETQYF. CDR3 in DNA: TGTGCCAGCTCACCAAGGCGGGGTCAAGAGACCCAGTACTTC. This rearrangement joins TRBV18 to TRBJ2-5; tentative D call: TRBD2 (6 bases). The CDR3 sequence is 14 residues long. CDR1 and CDR2 (germline): KGHSH, LQKENI. The ends were cut back, 2 bases at V and 2 bases at J, with 9 bases in the middle.

This clonotype appeared a few times. This chain links TRBV19 with TRBJ2-3; TRBD2 might be the D (6 bases). The CDR3 has 19 amino acids. The V and J ends lost 3 bases and 3 bases respectively, with 25 bases between them. The germline gives CDR1 LNHDA, CDR2 SQIVND (reference sequence). The CDR3 nucleotides are TGTGCCAGTAGTATGCGTCGGATGGCTAGCGCGAGTAAGACAGATACGCAGTATTTT. It yields the protein CASSMRRMASASKTDTQYF.

This clonotype was found a few times. DNA of the CDR3: TGTGCCAGCAGTCGACCGGGACAGGCAAAAGAGACCCAGTACTTC. It is translated as CASSRPGQAKETQYF. The chain is built from TRBV5-4 and TRBJ2-5, with 8 positions matching TRBD1. The CDR3 has 15 amino acids. After removal of 5 bases from V and 3 bases from J, the junction contained 9 bases not matched to a gene. Germline V gene data show CDR1 as SGHNT and CDR2 as YYREEE (reference sequence).

This clonotype was seen a handful of times. V and J are TRBV7-9 and TRBJ2-7, with a tentative D call TRBD1 (6 bases). CDR1 and CDR2 (germline): SEHNR, FQNEAQ (reference sequence). Trimming cost V 4 bases and J 0 bases, with 13 bases left between them. The CDR3 runs 15 residues. The CDR3 DNA sequence: TGTGCCAGCAGCTCGACAGGACCCAGCTCCTACGAGCAGTACTTC. It codes for CASSSTGPSSYEQYF.

This clonotype was counted between two and nine times. The CDR3, as DNA: TGTGCCAGCAGCCTTAGGGGTGGGGCCGGGGAGCTGTTTTTT. It yields the protein CASSLRGGAGELFF. The chain is built from TRBV3-1 and TRBJ2-2; possible D gene TRBD1, 5 bases. Germline loops: CDR1 LGHDT, CDR2 YNNKEL (reference sequence). V was cut by 4 bases and J by 6 bases, with 12 bases left in between. The CDR3 spans 14 residues.

The chain links TRBV18 to TRBJ2-5; no firm D call. Germline CDR1 and CDR2: KGHSH and LQKENI. V was cut by 8 bases and J by 3 bases, with 10 bases left in between. This CDR3 comprises 12 residues. The CDR3 sequence is CASHRREETQYF. In DNA form, the CDR3 reads TGTGCCAGCCACCGTAGGGAAGAGACCCAGTACTTC.

This clonotype came up many times. V and J are TRBV5-1 and TRBJ2-5; perhaps TRBD2 as D (6 bases). CDR3 length: 16 residues. Trimming cost V 8 bases and J 1 base, with 21 bases left between them. Germline V CDR1 and CDR2: SGHRS, YFSETQ. The CDR3 reads CASTTFPGVSQETQYF. CDR3 sequence (DNA): TGCGCCAGTACTACCTTCCCGGGGGTTAGCCAAGAGACCCAGTACTTC.

The rearrangement links TRBV19 to TRBJ2-5; 8 bases match TRBD1. V lost 7 bases and J lost 4; bases outside the gene matches: 11. CDR1 and CDR2 (germline): LNHDA, SQIVND (reference sequence). CDR3 length equals 15 residues. As DNA, the CDR3 is TGTGCCAGTACCAGACAGGGGATCGCGGGAGAGACCCAGTACTTC. Protein: CASTRQGIAGETQYF.

This clonotype came up many times. The J gene is TRBJ2-5, the V gene TRBV5-6, with a tentative D call TRBD2 (5 bases). Germline V gives CDR1 SGHDT, CDR2 YYEEEE. V lost 1 base and J lost 2, with 12 bases in between. The CDR3 is made up of 15 amino acids. CDR3 in amino acids: CASSLFQRRQETQYF. CDR3 sequence (DNA): TGTGCCAGCAGCTTGTTCCAGCGGAGACAAGAGACCCAGTACTTC. The full variable domain, in which reference TRBV5-6 and TRBJ2-5 provide the parts outside the CDR3, is DAGVTQSPTHLIKTRGQQVTLRCSPKSGHDTVSWYQQALGQGPQFIFQYYEEEERQRGNFPDRFSGHQFPNYSSELNVNALLLGDSALYLCASSLFQRRQETQYFGPGTRLLVL.

This clonotype appeared many times. The chain recombines TRBV5-1 with TRBJ2-1, with TRBD2 as a possible D gene (5 bases). V was cut by 4 bases and J by 4 bases, with 12 bases left in between. The CDR3 is 14 amino acids. Germline V gene data show CDR1 as SGHRS and CDR2 as YFSETQ. The CDR3 DNA reads TGCGCCAGCAGCCCGACCCGGGAATACAATGAGCAGTTCTTC. It codes for CASSPTREYNEQFF.

This clonotype was recorded many times. The chain is built from TRBV20-1 and TRBJ2-5; D not certain. V lost 6 bases and J 1 base, leaving 15 bases between the germline ends. The CDR3 contains 14 residues. CDR1 is DFQATT, CDR2 SNEGSKA, per germline (reference sequence). The CDR3 region has the DNA TGCAGTGCAGTGGTAGGCGCTTCCCAAGAGACCCAGTACTTC. Its protein product is CSAVVGASQETQYF.

A word on this clonotype: A single base separates this from a much larger clone, so it may be a read error. The chain links TRBV12-3 or TRBV12-4 to TRBJ2-1; D not resolved. The ends were cut back, 7 bases at V and 9 bases at J, with 10 bases in the middle. CDR3 size: 11 residues. This CDR3 reads CASISRGEQFF. The CDR3 nucleotides read TGTGCCAGCATCTCCCGTGGTGAGCAGTTCTTC.

The chain couples TRBV5-1 to TRBJ2-7; D gene uncertain. V shed 0 bases and J shed 6 bases, with 7 bases lying between them. This CDR3 is 12 amino acids long. Germline V gene lookup returns CDR1 SGHRS and CDR2 YFSETQ. The CDR3 is CASSLGSLEQYF. The DNA for the CDR3 is TGCGCCAGCAGCTTGGGAAGTCTCGAGCAGTACTTC.

This clonotype was seen only a few times. This rearrangement joins TRBV11-3 to TRBJ2-5; D might be TRBD2 (6 bases). Trimming left V 11 bases short and J 4 bases short, with 17 bases between. The CDR3 spans 13 residues. Germline lookup yields CDR1 SGHNT and CDR2 YENEEA. The CDR3 coding sequence is TGTGCCCCGCCGTTGTTAGCGGCAGAGACCCAGTACTTC. Amino acids: CAPPLLAAETQYF. Based on the CDR3 plus reference TRBV11-3 and TRBJ2-5, the full variable domain is EAGVVQSPRYKIIEKKQPVAFWCNPISGHNTLYWYLQNLGQGPELLIRYENEEAVDDSQLPKDRFSAERLKGVDSTLKIQPAELGDSAVYLCAPPLLAAETQYFGPGTRLLVL.

This clonotype was counted at least ten times. CDR3 in amino acids: CASSLGPRDSPSYEQYF. CDR3 DNA: TGTGCCAGCAGCTTAGGTCCCAGGGACTCACCATCCTACGAGCAGTACTTC. V gene TRBV11-2 combines with J gene TRBJ2-7, with a possible D match to TRBD2 (6 bases). CDR3 size: 17 residues. Germline CDR1 reads SGHAT; CDR2 reads FQNNGV. The V and J ends lost 1 base and 1 base respectively, with 17 bases between them.

This clonotype has at least ten counts. The chain employs TRBV20-1 and TRBJ2-3, with TRBD2 identical over 16 bases. The CDR3 contains 14 residues. The V gene's germline CDR1 is DFQATT and CDR2 SNEGSKA (reference sequence). V was clipped by 6 bases and J by 8 bases; unmatched bases: 5. CDR3 nucleotide sequence: TGCAGTGCCGGGACTAGCGGGAGGGCCGTTACGCAGTATTTT. This translates into CSAGTSGRAVTQYF.

This clonotype has more than one count but fewer than ten. The gene calls are TRBV4-1 and TRBJ2-3; weak D call: TRBD2 (6 bases). V was pared by 5 bases and J by 2 bases, with 11 bases between. The CDR3 is made up of 14 amino acids. Germline V gene data show CDR1 as MGHRA and CDR2 as YSYEKL. The CDR3 region is CASSSGRNTDTQYF. CDR3 sequence (DNA): TGCGCCAGCAGCAGTGGGAGGAACACAGATACGCAGTATTTT.

J is TRBJ2-4 and V is TRBV30; possibly TRBD2 for D (5 bases). Germline-derived CDR1 and CDR2 are GTSNPN and SVGIG (reference sequence). The CDR3 extends over 14 amino acids. Between the trimmed V and J ends, which lost 2 bases and 6 bases, there was a span of 14 bases. The CDR3 DNA follows: TGTGCCTGGAGTCGAAGCACGGCGGGAAACATTCAGTACTTC. Amino acids: CAWSRSTAGNIQYF.

This chain connects TRBV3-1 to TRBJ2-1, with D possibly called TRBD1 or TRBD2 (5 bases each). The CDR3 covers 13 residues. Germline V gene sequence: CDR1 LGHDT, CDR2 YNNKEL (reference sequence). The ends were cut back, 1 base at V and 6 bases at J, with 7 bases in the middle. The CDR3 sequence: CASSQVGGNEQFF. CDR3 DNA sequence: TGTGCCAGCAGCCAAGTTGGGGGCAATGAGCAGTTCTTC.

At least ten counts were recorded for this clonotype. This chain links TRBV6-1 with TRBJ2-1; no clear D. V lost 6 bases, J lost 3 bases, and 9 bases lay in between. Per germline, CDR1 MNHNS and CDR2 SASEGT. This CDR3 has 13 amino acids. DNA for the CDR3: TGTGCCAGCAGCCCCCCGAGCTACAATGAGCAGTTCTTC. It is translated as CASSPPSYNEQFF.

The chain carries TRBV4-3 and TRBJ1-4, with no clear D. With 1 base removed from V and 0 bases from J, the gap between germline ends came to 6 bases. The length of the CDR3 is 15 residues. Germline V gene sequence: CDR1 LGHNA, CDR2 YSLEER. CDR3 sequence reads: CASSQAAATNEKLFF. CDR3 bases: TGCGCCAGCAGCCAAGCAGCCGCAACTAATGAAAAACTGTTTTTT.

This clonotype was observed a few times. The rearrangement joins TRBV20-1 to TRBJ2-1; tentative D call: TRBD2 (6 bases). The CDR3 sequence is 11 residues long. V was cut by 0 bases and J by 12 bases, with 9 bases left in between. Germline V gene lookup returns CDR1 DFQATT and CDR2 SNEGSKA (reference sequence). The CDR3 bases are TGCAGTGCTAGAGAAAGGGGAGGGCAGTTCTTC. Its protein is CSARERGGQFF.

This chain connects TRBV20-1 to TRBJ2-1; 14 nucleotides match TRBD2. CDR1 and CDR2 from the germline V gene are DFQATT and SNEGSKA (reference sequence). This CDR3 is built from 15 residues. V dropped 4 bases and J dropped 8; count of bases not matched to a gene: 7. CDR3 in amino acids: CSATSSTSGRDEQFF. The CDR3 region has the DNA TGCAGTGCTACATCTTCGACTAGCGGGAGGGATGAGCAGTTCTTC.

This clonotype was observed a few times. CDR3 protein: CASSLGLAGGMDTQYF. For the CDR3, the DNA is TGTGCCAGCAGCTTGGGACTAGCGGGAGGCATGGATACGCAGTATTTT. The V gene is TRBV7-2, the J gene TRBJ2-3, with TRBD2 matching over 15 bases. Per germline, CDR1 SGHTA and CDR2 FQGNSA. The CDR3 is made up of 16 amino acids. With V trimmed by 3 bases and J by 6 bases, 4 bases remained unmatched.